Following are 20 T cell receptor beta chains from one sample sequenced in a study of blood T cell repertoires in COVID-19. Clones were read by immunoSEQ multiplex PCR, and TCRdb kept only the in-frame ones, dropping some. The sample has about 160,000 clones; more than 70% are singletons. The sequencing input was PBMCs or T cells enriched from blood (not recorded which). Receptor source: a man aged 55 to 70 who had recovered from COVID-19.

This chain uses TRBV2 with TRBJ2-1; possible D gene TRBD2, 7 bases. Germline values: CDR1 SNHLY, CDR2 FYNNEI. The length of the CDR3 is 18 residues. The germline V and J ends were trimmed by 6 bases and 5 bases, with 26 bases remaining between them. In nucleotides, the CDR3 is TGTGCCAGCAGCAAACGGGGGGCAGGATGGATAACGAACAATGAGCAGTTCTTC. Protein product: CASSKRGAGWITNNEQFF.

J is TRBJ2-1 and V is TRBV5-6, with 16 bases aligning to TRBD2. Germline-derived CDR1 and CDR2 are SGHDT and YYEEEE. The ends lost 0 bases at V and 5 bases at J; junction bases unmatched: 8. The CDR3 is made up of 19 amino acids. The DNA for the CDR3 is TGTGCCAGCAGCTTGGGGCCCGGGACTAGCGGGAGGGCCGACAATGAGCAGTTCTTC. This translates into CASSLGPGTSGRADNEQFF.

This clone occurred a few times. The chain has TRBV3-1 (or the pseudogene TRBV3-2) and TRBJ1-2; D unresolved. In germline, CDR1 is LGHDT, CDR2 YNNKEL (reference sequence). V was pared by 3 bases and J by 4 bases, with 6 bases between. The CDR3 totals 12 residues. The CDR3 coding sequence is TGTGCCAGCAGCCACATCGGCTATGGCTACACCTTC. Protein sequence: CASSHIGYGYTF.

V is TRBV21-1 and J is TRBJ2-7; the table's D gene call, TRBD2, was not cross checked with the DNA. TRBV21-1 is designated a pseudogene. CDR3 size: 16 residues. As DNA, the CDR3 is TGTGCCAGCAGCCTTAGCGGGGGCCTCCCACCATACGAGCAGTACTTC. Translation gives CASSLSGGLPPYEQYF.

Only a few counts were recorded for this clone. The chain uses TRBV5-1 and TRBJ1-1, with a possible D match to TRBD1 (6 bases). V was cut by 1 base and J by 8 bases, with 6 bases left in between. Germline loops: CDR1 SGHRS, CDR2 YFSETQ. This CDR3 is built from 11 residues. The CDR3 DNA reads as TGCGCCAGCAGCTTGACAGGGGAAGCTTTCTTT. The encoded protein is CASSLTGEAFF.

This sequence joins TRBV6-5 and TRBJ2-7; 11 nucleotides line up with TRBD2. Germline loops: CDR1 MNHEY, CDR2 SVGAGI. The CDR3 has 14 amino acids. Unmatched junction bases numbered 6, after V lost 7 bases and J lost 4 bases. In DNA form, the CDR3 reads TGTGCCAGCAAGGCTAGCGGGGGGATTTACGAGCAGTACTTC. Translated, it gives CASKASGGIYEQYF.

As to this clone: This same CDR3 is encoded by further DNA sequences in the sample. The chain recombines TRBV3-1 (or the pseudogene TRBV3-2) with TRBJ2-1, with TRBD1 as a possible D gene (6 bases). From germline, CDR1 is LGHDT and CDR2 YNNKEL (reference sequence). The CDR3 consists of 15 residues. V was clipped by 0 bases and J by 6 bases, with 12 bases between them. The CDR3 sequence is CASSQDLVGGNEQFF. CDR3 in DNA: TGTGCCAGCAGCCAAGATTTGGTAGGGGGCAATGAGCAGTTCTTC.

V and J are TRBV19 and TRBJ1-6; D unclear. V shed 10 bases and J shed 0 bases, with 7 bases lying between them. The CDR3 contains 13 residues. The germline CDR1 and CDR2 sequences are LNHDA and SQIVND (reference sequence). The CDR3 spells CATQDSYNSPLHF. The CDR3 nucleotides read TGTGCCACCCAGGACTCCTATAATTCACCCCTCCACTTT. The complete variable domain, with remaining parts taken from reference TRBV19 and TRBJ1-6, reads DGGITQSPKYLFRKEGQNVTLSCEQNLNHDAMYWYRQDPGQGLRLIYYSQIVNDFQKGDIAEGYSVSREKKESFPLTVTSAQKNPTAFYLCATQDSYNSPLHFGNGTRLTVT.

This clone has just a few counts. The V gene is TRBV10-2, the J gene TRBJ1-6; the match to TRBD1 covers 8 bases. Germline trimming cut 2 bases from V and 7 bases from J; bases unmatched to any gene: 4. The germline V gene encodes CDR1 WSHSY and CDR2 SAAADI. This CDR3 has 15 amino acids. The CDR3: CASSELGQANSPLHF. CDR3 nucleotide sequence: TGCGCCAGCAGTGAGCTGGGACAGGCAAATTCACCCCTCCACTTT.

This clone was seen only a few times. CDR3 amino acids: CASSTTGGGRTEAFF. The CDR3 region has the DNA TGTGCCAGTAGCACTACAGGGGGCGGTCGGACTGAAGCTTTCTTT. The chain combines TRBV19 with TRBJ1-1; TRBD1 aligns across 9 bases. Trimming removed 6 bases from V and 5 bases from J; junction bases left unmatched: 10. The CDR3 totals 15 residues. Germline lookup yields CDR1 LNHDA and CDR2 SQIVND (reference sequence).

The chain uses TRBV18 and TRBJ2-7; possible D gene TRBD2, 6 bases. Germline loops: CDR1 KGHSH, CDR2 LQKENI. The CDR3 is 13 residues long. The V end was cut by 3 bases, the J end by 5 bases, with 11 bases between. The CDR3 here is CASSPFTSNEQYF. In DNA form, the CDR3 reads TGTGCCAGCTCACCTTTTACTAGCAACGAGCAGTACTTC.

This chain links TRBV19 with TRBJ1-5, with 7 bases identical to TRBD1. With V trimmed by 1 base and J by 3 bases, 6 bases remained unmatched. This CDR3 region has 16 residues. Germline V lookup: CDR1 LNHDA, CDR2 SQIVND (reference sequence). The CDR3 DNA reads as TGTGCCAGTAGTATAGGGGGACAGAGACTCAATCAGCCCCAGCATTTT. It is translated as CASSIGGQRLNQPQHF.

Notes on this clone: It is unclear where the CDR3 begins or ends on the DNA, so no DNA is shown, and the CDR3 is as TCRdb lists it. CDR3 sequence reads: CASSLDSWASGTEDF. The chain carries TRBV5-1 and TRBJ2-5; TRBD2, the table's D call, lacks a check against the DNA. The CDR3 comprises 15 residues, both ends counted. Germline CDR1 is SGHRS and CDR2 is YFSETQ.

This clone was observed a single time. The V call is TRBV6-5, the J call TRBJ1-3, with unresolved D. This CDR3 contains 12 residues. V was shortened by 7 bases and J by 1 base, with 5 bases between the two germline ends. Germline CDR1 is MNHEY and CDR2 is SVGAGI. The DNA of the CDR3 is TGTGCCAGCACCGGGTCTGGAAACACCATATATTTT. Protein: CASTGSGNTIYF.

The genes are TRBV28 and TRBJ1-3; D is uncertain. CDR3 length: 14 residues. Germline V gene sequence: CDR1 MDHEN, CDR2 SYDVKM. The germline V and J ends were trimmed by 2 bases and 4 bases, with 9 bases remaining between them. The CDR3 region has the DNA TGTGCCAGCAGTTTAAGTAGATCAGGAAACACCATATATTTT. Protein: CASSLSRSGNTIYF.

The V and J genes are TRBV19 and TRBJ2-5; D is possibly TRBD2 (6 bases). CDR3 size: 13 residues. Germline V lookup: CDR1 LNHDA, CDR2 SQIVND (reference sequence). V was pared by 4 bases and J by 5 bases, with 11 bases between. This chain's CDR3 is CASSRRREETQYF. In nucleotides, the CDR3 is TGTGCCAGTAGTAGGAGACGGGAGGAGACCCAGTACTTC.

The genes are TRBV10-1 and TRBJ2-7; TRBD1 is a possible D gene (5 bases). This CDR3 contains 16 residues. Trimming left V 4 bases short and J 3 bases short, with 19 bases between. CDR1 is WNHNN and CDR2 is SYGVQD in the germline V gene (reference sequence). DNA for the CDR3: TGCGCCAGCAGTGGGCCCCACTTGGACAACGACTACGAGCAGTACTTC. Its protein product is CASSGPHLDNDYEQYF.

The chain recombines TRBV7-3 with TRBJ2-2; the match to TRBD1 covers 11 bases. V shed 5 bases and J 4 bases; nucleotides not matched to a gene: 6. Looked up from germline, CDR1 is SGHTA and CDR2 is FQGTGA. The CDR3 length is 16 residues. The CDR3 DNA sequence: TGTGCCAGCAGCCCCGAGGGGACAGGGGGCACCGGGGAGCTGTTTTTT. Its protein product is CASSPEGTGGTGELFF.

This chain joins TRBV29-1 and TRBJ1-1; 7 nucleotides agree with TRBD1. Losses at the gene ends were 7 bases for V and 1 base for J; bases not matched to a gene: 6. CDR3 length: 13 amino acids. Germline-derived CDR1 and CDR2 are SQVTM and ANQGSEA. CDR3 DNA sequence: TGCAGCGCCAGACAGGGCTGGAACACTGAAGCTTTCTTT. Translation: CSARQGWNTEAFF. The full variable domain, rest sourced from reference TRBV29-1 and TRBJ1-1, is SAVISQKPSRDICQRGTSLTIQCQVDSQVTMMFWYRQQPGQSLTLIATANQGSEATYESGFVIDKFPISRPNLTFSTLTVSNMSPEDSSIYLCSARQGWNTEAFFGQGTRLTVV.

This chain uses TRBV27 with TRBJ1-5, with TRBD1 matching over 8 bases. Germline lookup yields CDR1 MNHEY and CDR2 SMNVEV (reference sequence). The V gene end was trimmed by 1 base and the J gene end by 6 bases; junction bases not matched to a gene: 14. The CDR3 sequence is 18 residues long. The CDR3 protein is CASSLYPPQTGVGQPQHF. CDR3 nucleotides: TGTGCCAGCAGTTTATACCCCCCCCAGACAGGGGTGGGTCAGCCCCAGCATTTT.